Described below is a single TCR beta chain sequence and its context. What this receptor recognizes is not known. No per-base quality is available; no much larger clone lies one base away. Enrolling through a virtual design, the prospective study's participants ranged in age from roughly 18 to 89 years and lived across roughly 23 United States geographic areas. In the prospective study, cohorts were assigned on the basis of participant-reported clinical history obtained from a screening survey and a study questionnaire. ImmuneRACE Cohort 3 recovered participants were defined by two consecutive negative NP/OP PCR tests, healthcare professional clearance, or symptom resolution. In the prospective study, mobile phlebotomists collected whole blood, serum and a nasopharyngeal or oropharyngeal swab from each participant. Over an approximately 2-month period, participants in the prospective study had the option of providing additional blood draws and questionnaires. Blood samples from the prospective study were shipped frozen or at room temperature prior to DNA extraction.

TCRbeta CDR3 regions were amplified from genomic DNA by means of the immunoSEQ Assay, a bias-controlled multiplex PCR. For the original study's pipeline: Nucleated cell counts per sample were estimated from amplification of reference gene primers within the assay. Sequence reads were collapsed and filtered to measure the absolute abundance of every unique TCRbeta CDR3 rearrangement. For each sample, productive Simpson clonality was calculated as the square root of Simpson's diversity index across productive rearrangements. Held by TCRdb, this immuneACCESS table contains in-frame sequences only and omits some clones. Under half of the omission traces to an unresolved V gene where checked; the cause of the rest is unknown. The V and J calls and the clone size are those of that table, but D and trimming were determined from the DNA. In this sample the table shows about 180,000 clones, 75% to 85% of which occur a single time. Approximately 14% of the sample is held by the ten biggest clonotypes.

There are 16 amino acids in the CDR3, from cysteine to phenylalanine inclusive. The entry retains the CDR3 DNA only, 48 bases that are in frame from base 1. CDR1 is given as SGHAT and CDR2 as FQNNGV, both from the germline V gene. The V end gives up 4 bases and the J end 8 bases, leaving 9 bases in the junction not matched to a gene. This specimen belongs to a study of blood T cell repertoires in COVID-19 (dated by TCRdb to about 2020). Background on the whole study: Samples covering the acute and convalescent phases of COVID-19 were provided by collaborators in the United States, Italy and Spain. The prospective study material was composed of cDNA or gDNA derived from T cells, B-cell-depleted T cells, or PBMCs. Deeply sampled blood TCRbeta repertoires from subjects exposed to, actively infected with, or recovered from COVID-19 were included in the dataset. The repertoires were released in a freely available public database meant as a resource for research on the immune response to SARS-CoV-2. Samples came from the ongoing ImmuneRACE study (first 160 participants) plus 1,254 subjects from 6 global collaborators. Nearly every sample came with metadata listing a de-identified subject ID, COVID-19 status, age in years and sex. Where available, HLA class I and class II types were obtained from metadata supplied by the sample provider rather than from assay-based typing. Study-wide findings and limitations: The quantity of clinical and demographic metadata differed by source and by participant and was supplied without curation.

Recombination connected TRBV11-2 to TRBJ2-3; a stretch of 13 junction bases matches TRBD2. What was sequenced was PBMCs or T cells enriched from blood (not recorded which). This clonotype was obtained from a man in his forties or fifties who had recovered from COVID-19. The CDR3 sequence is CASSSLTSGGAATQYF. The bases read TGTGCCAGCAGCTCGCTTACTAGCGGGGGGGCCGCTACGCAGTATTTT.